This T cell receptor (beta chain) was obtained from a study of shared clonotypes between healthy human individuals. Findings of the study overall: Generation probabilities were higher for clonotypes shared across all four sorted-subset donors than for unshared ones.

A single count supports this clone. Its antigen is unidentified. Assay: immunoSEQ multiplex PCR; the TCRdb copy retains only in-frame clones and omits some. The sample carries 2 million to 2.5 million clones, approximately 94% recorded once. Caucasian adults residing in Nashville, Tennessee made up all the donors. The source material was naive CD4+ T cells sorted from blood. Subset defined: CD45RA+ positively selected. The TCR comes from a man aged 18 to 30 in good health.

The CDR3 is CASSVGAAGTDTQYF. The CDR3, as DNA: TGTGCCAGCAGCGTAGGGGCAGCAGGGACAGATACGCAGTATTTT. The chain employs TRBV9 and TRBJ2-3, with a possible D match to TRBD1 (5 bases). Germline CDR1 and CDR2: SGDLS and YYNGEE. CDR3 length: 15 residues. V was pared by 0 bases and J by 3 bases, with 11 bases between.